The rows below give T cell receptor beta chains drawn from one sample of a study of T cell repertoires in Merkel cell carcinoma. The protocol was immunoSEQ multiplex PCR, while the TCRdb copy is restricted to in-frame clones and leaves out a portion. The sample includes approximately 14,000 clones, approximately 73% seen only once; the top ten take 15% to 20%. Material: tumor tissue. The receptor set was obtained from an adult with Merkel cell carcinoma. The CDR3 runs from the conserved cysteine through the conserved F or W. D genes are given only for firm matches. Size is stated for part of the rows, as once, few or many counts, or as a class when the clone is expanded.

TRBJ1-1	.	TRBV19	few	TGTGCCAGTAGTGTAAGGGACGGAAAGAAAATTGAAGCTTTCTTT	CASSVRDGKKIEAFF
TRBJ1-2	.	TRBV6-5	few	TGTGCCAGCAGGGTGACAGTTAACTATGGCTACACCTTC	CASRVTVNYGYTF
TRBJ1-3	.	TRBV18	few	TGTGCCAGCTCCGAGACCTTGGGACTGCTGGGAAACACCATATATTTT	CASSETLGLLGNTIYF
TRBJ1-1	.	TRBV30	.	TGTGCCTGGAGTGTCCACACTGAAGCTTTCTTT	CAWSVHTEAFF
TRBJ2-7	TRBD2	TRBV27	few	TGTGCCAGCTACCCAAGGAGCGGGGGGGCCGACGAGCAGTACTTC	CASYPRSGGADEQYF
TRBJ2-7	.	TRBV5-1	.	TGCGCCAGCAGCTTGGGAGGGACTGAGGGCGAGCAGTACTTC	CASSLGGTEGEQYF
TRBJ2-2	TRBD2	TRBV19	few	TGTGCCAGTAGTATTAGCGGGGTTACCGGGGAGCTGTTTTTT	CASSISGVTGELFF
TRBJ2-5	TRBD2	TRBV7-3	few	TGTGCCAGCAGCTTGAGGCGGGGAGGGGAGACCCAGTACTTC	CASSLRRGGETQYF
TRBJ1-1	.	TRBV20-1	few	TGCAGTGCACAACGGGACACTGAAGCTTTCTTT	CSAQRDTEAFF
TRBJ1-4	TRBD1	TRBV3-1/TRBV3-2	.	TGTGCCAGCAGCCGGATGACAGGGGCAGGGGAAAAACTGTTTTTT	CASSRMTGAGEKLFF
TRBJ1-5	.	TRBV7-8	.	TGTGCCAGCAGCCCTAAGGCAGGTTTTGGGGATCAGCCCCAGCATTTT	CASSPKAGFGDQPQHF
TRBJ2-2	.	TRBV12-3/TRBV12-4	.	TGTGCCAGCAGTCCCCGAGCCGGGGAGCTGTTTTTT	CASSPRAGELFF
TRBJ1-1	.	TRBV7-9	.	TGTGCCAGCAGCCTCCAACCGGGTGAAGCTTTCTTT	CASSLQPGEAFF
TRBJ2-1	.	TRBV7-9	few	TGTGCCAGCAGCTCAAGGGACGGGGTATACAATGAGCAGTTCTTC	CASSSRDGVYNEQFF
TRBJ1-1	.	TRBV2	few	TGTGCCAGCAGTAGCGGGCAACCCCGGGCTTTCTTT	CASSSGQPRAFF
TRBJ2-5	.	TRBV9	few	TGTGCCAGCAGCGTAGAGGACGGGATCCAAGAGACCCAGTACTTC	CASSVEDGIQETQYF
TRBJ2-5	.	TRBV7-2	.	TGTGCCAGCAGCATAACAAGGGCCCAGTACTTC	CASSITRAQYF
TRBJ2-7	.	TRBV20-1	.	TGCAGTGCTAGTCGGGGACAAGCCTACGAGCAGTACTTC	CSASRGQAYEQYF
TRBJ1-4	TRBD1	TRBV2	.	TGTGCCAGCTTACGACAGGGGGCTCCTAATGAAAAACTGTTTTTT	CASLRQGAPNEKLFF
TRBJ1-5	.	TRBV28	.	TGTGCCAGCAGTTCCCTTGTCAGGGAGGAGGGTCACAATCAGCCCCAGCATTTT	CASSSLVREEGHNQPQHF
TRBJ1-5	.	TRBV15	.	TGTGCCACCAGCAGAGACCTTGGGGCCCAGCATTTT	CATSRDLGAQHF
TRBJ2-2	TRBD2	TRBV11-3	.	TGTGCCAGCAGCTTAGATAGCGGGGACTACACCGGGGAGCTGTTTTTT	CASSLDSGDYTGELFF
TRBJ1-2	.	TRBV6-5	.	TGTGCCAGCAGTCCGGCGTACAGGGAAGCTGGCTACACCTTC	CASSPAYREAGYTF
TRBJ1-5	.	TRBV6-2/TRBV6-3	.	TGTGCCAGCAGTTACGCGGGGGCGATAAGCAATCAGCCCCAGCATTTT	CASSYAGAISNQPQHF
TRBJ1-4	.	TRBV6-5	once	TGTGCCAGCAGTTACTCGATCCTCCAAAATGAAAAACTGTTTTTT	CASSYSILQNEKLFF
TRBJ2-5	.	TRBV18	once	TGTGCCAGCTCACCGGGAGAGACCCAGTACTTC	CASSPGETQYF
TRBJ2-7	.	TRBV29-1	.	TGCAGCGTTGAAGATACCAGGACCTACGAGCAGTACTTC	CSVEDTRTYEQYF
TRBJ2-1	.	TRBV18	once	TGTGCCAGCTCACCCCAGGCGGGGCTCCTTCAGTTCTTC	CASSPQAGLLQFF
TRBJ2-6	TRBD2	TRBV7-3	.	TGTGCCAGCCGACTAGCGGGGGCCTCTGGGGCCAACGTCCTGACTTTC	CASRLAGASGANVLTF
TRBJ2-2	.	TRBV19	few	TGTGCCAGTACTGGGTGGTCCTTACTAACCGGGGAGCTGTTTTTT	CASTGWSLLTGELFF
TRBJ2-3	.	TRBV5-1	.	TGCGCCAGCAGCTTGGGGCAGACGGCAGATACGCAGTATTTT	CASSLGQTADTQYF
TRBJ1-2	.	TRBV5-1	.	TGCGCCAGCAGCTCGGGAGTTACGGACAGAAACTATGGCTACACCTTC	CASSSGVTDRNYGYTF
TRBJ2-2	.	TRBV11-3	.	TGTGCCAGCAGCCCACAATCCACCGGGGAGCTGTTTTTT	CASSPQSTGELFF
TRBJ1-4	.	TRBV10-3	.	TGTGCCATCAAATCTACGGGGAGCAATGAAAAACTGTTTTTT	CAIKSTGSNEKLFF
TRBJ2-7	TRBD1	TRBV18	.	TGTGCCAGCTCACCTCAGGGGGCGACCTACGAGCAGTACTTC	CASSPQGATYEQYF
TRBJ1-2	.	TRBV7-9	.	TGTGCCAGCAGCTTCGGAGGTAGGGAAGGCTACACCTTC	CASSFGGREGYTF
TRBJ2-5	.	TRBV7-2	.	TGTGCCAGCAGCTCGACTAGAGAAGAGACCCAGTACTTC	CASSSTREETQYF
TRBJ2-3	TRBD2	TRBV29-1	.	TGCAGCGTCCCGACTAGCGGGGGCACAGATACGCAGTATTTT	CSVPTSGGTDTQYF
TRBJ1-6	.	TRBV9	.	TGTGCCAGCAGCGTAGGCGGAGTCTCACCCCTCCACTTT	CASSVGGVSPLHF
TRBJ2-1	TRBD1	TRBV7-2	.	TGTGCCAGCAGCGACCGGGACAGGGTTAAATATGAGCAGTTCTTC	CASSDRDRVKYEQFF
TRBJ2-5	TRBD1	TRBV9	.	TGTGCCAGCAGCCTCGGACAGGGCTTTTGGTACCAAGAGACCCAGTACTTC	CASSLGQGFWYQETQYF
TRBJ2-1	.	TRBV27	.	TGTGCCAGCACTATCTCAGGATCCTACAATGAGCAGTTCTTC	CASTISGSYNEQFF
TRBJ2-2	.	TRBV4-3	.	TGCGCCAGCAGCCTTGGCCGGAAGCAGTCCGTTTACACCGGGGAGCTGTTTTTT	CASSLGRKQSVYTGELFF
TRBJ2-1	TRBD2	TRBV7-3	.	TGTGCCAGCAGCTTAGGACTAGCGGATGAGCAGTTCTTC	CASSLGLADEQFF
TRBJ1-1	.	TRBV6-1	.	TGTGCCAGCAGTGAAAGGAGGGGACGGGACACTGAAGCTTTCTTT	CASSERRGRDTEAFF